Each of the 25 T cell receptor beta chains below was sequenced from the same sample in a study of blood T cell repertoires in COVID-19. Sequencing used immunoSEQ multiplex PCR; TCRdb keeps in-frame clones, though not all of them. Among roughly 100,000 clones listed, around 87% were seen once. Sample: peripheral blood. All receptors derive from a human donor in a cohort sampled during active COVID-19.

The chain has TRBV18 and TRBJ2-7; 12 bases are a match to TRBD2. Unmatched junction bases numbered 9, after V lost 1 base and J lost 2 bases. The CDR3 is made up of 18 amino acids. Germline V gene lookup returns CDR1 KGHSH and CDR2 LQKENI. CDR3 in amino acids: CASSPLILAGGTTYEQYF. As DNA, the CDR3 is TGTGCCAGCTCACCACTAATCCTAGCGGGAGGGACAACCTACGAGCAGTACTTC.

J is TRBJ2-7 and V is TRBV27, with TRBD1 matching over 8 bases. This CDR3 has 14 residues. V was pared by 6 bases and J by 6 bases, with 10 bases of the junction left unmatched. Germline V lookup: CDR1 MNHEY, CDR2 SMNVEV (reference sequence). CDR3 bases: TGTGCCAGCAGAGGCAGGGGGCTAAATTTCGAGCAGTACTTC. Its protein is CASRGRGLNFEQYF.

The chain joins TRBV13 to TRBJ2-2; tentative D call: TRBD1 (6 bases). Germline V gene data show CDR1 as PRHDT and CDR2 as FYEKMQ (reference sequence). The CDR3 covers 15 residues. V was clipped by 6 bases and J by 6 bases, with 17 bases between them. Here the CDR3 reads CASSYTQGISGELFF. Written as DNA, the CDR3 is TGTGCCAGCAGTTATACTCAGGGGATTTCCGGGGAGCTGTTTTTT.

The V and J genes are TRBV7-8 and TRBJ1-5; 9 positions match TRBD1. V trimming: 2 bases; J trimming: 7 bases; junction bases outside the gene matches: 3. The CDR3 runs 14 residues. Looked up from germline, CDR1 is SGHVS and CDR2 is FQNEAQ. The CDR3 here is CASSLTGGGQPQHF. DNA of the CDR3: TGTGCCAGCAGCTTAACAGGGGGCGGGCAGCCCCAGCATTTT.

The J gene is TRBJ2-5, the V gene TRBV4-1, with D perhaps TRBD2 (5 bases). The CDR3 extends over 17 amino acids. CDR1 is MGHRA, CDR2 YSYEKL, per germline. The V and J ends lost 0 bases and 0 bases respectively, with 14 bases between them. The DNA of the CDR3 is TGCGCCAGCAGCCAAGACCGAGGGCTGGCGGACCAAGAGACCCAGTACTTC. The encoded protein is CASSQDRGLADQETQYF.

The chain links TRBV29-1 to TRBJ2-1, with TRBD2 matching 7 bases. The ends lost 6 bases at V and 6 bases at J; junction bases unmatched: 11. The CDR3 has 14 amino acids. Germline CDR1 SQVTM, CDR2 ANQGSEA. CDR3 sequence (DNA): TGCAGCGTCGGCGGGGGACTGTTACCCAATGAGCAGTTCTTC. Translating gives CSVGGGLLPNEQFF.

This clone was seen only a few times. The chain links TRBV29-1 to TRBJ1-1; D is undetermined. Germline-derived CDR1 and CDR2 are SQVTM and ANQGSEA. V was shortened by 6 bases and J by 1 base, with 12 bases between the two germline ends. CDR3 length: 13 amino acids. The CDR3 DNA follows: TGCAGCGTGGGCCGGGAGAGGAACACTGAAGCTTTCTTT. Its translation is CSVGRERNTEAFF.

This clone was recorded once. The rearrangement joins TRBV14 to TRBJ2-3; the D is unclear. V was cut by 3 bases and J by 4 bases, with 17 bases left in between. CDR1 and CDR2 (germline): SGHDN, FVKESK. This CDR3 is built from 16 residues. CDR3 sequence (DNA): TGTGCCAGCAGCCACCCGCCCCTCAGCGTAGCAGATACGCAGTATTTT. The encoded protein is CASSHPPLSVADTQYF.

The V call is TRBV7-9, the J call TRBJ1-4; D gene uncertain. Trimming removed 3 bases at V and 8 bases at J, with 4 bases between. The germline V gene encodes CDR1 SEHNR and CDR2 FQNEAQ (reference sequence). The CDR3 runs 11 residues. CDR3 sequence: CASSFLEKLFF. CDR3 nucleotides: TGTGCCAGCAGCTTTCTCGAAAAACTGTTTTTT.

The rearrangement links TRBV28 to TRBJ2-3, with 9 bases that match TRBD2. There are 15 residues in the CDR3. V shed 4 bases and J 11 bases; nucleotides not matched to a gene: 13. The germline gives CDR1 MDHEN, CDR2 SYDVKM. This CDR3 is CASSSIAGAIGGQYF. The DNA of the CDR3 is TGTGCCAGCAGTTCCATAGCGGGGGCGATAGGGGGGCAGTATTTT.

J is TRBJ1-2 and V is TRBV2, with D possibly being TRBD1 (6 bases). Germline lookup yields CDR1 SNHLY and CDR2 FYNNEI. The V gene lost 7 bases and the J gene lost 2 bases, with 17 bases spanning the gap. The CDR3 is 15 residues long. CDR3 amino acids: CASTIGDDRNYGYTF. The CDR3 DNA reads TGTGCCAGCACAATCGGGGATGACAGGAACTATGGCTACACCTTC. The full variable domain, in which reference TRBV2 and TRBJ1-2 provide the parts outside the CDR3, is EPEVTQTPSHQVTQMGQEVILRCVPISNHLYFYWYRQILGQKVEFLVSFYNNEISEKSEIFDDQFSVERPDGSNFTLKIRSTKLEDSAMYFCASTIGDDRNYGYTFGSGTRLTVV.

The chain recombines TRBV6-4 with TRBJ2-2, with D perhaps TRBD1 (7 bases). V was trimmed by 2 bases and J by 1 base, leaving 14 bases between them. CDR1 and CDR2 from the germline V gene are MRHNA and SNTAGT. The CDR3 is 17 residues long. The CDR3: CASSDRAGGKNTGELFF. The CDR3 coding sequence is TGTGCCAGCAGTGACAGGGCAGGGGGGAAGAACACCGGGGAGCTGTTTTTT.

The rearrangement links TRBV6-4 to TRBJ2-1, with 10 positions matching TRBD2. The CDR3 consists of 17 residues. Trimming took 1 base from V and 4 from J; bases not matched to a gene: 7. Germline-derived CDR1 and CDR2 are MRHNA and SNTAGT. This chain's CDR3 is CASSDLPSGGKYNEQFF. Here the CDR3 DNA reads TGTGCCAGCAGTGACTTGCCTAGCGGGGGAAAATACAATGAGCAGTTCTTC.

The genes are TRBV5-4 and TRBJ2-7; 10 nucleotides align to TRBD2. CDR3 length equals 16 residues. V shed 5 bases and J 7 bases; nucleotides not matched to a gene: 15. CDR1 SGHNT and CDR2 YYREEE come from the germline V gene (reference sequence). CDR3 protein: CASSRDLGAGGFEQYF. The DNA of the CDR3 is TGTGCCAGCAGTCGTGACCTGGGAGCGGGAGGGTTTGAGCAGTACTTC. The full variable domain, completed using reference TRBV5-4 and TRBJ2-7, is ETGVTQSPTHLIKTRGQQVTLRCSSQSGHNTVSWYQQALGQGPQFIFQYYREEENGRGNFPPRFSGLQFPNYSSELNVNALELDDSALYLCASSRDLGAGGFEQYFGPGTRLTVT.

V gene TRBV5-1 combines with J gene TRBJ2-7; D remains ambiguous. The CDR3 has 14 residues. V lost 4 bases and J 0 bases, leaving 11 bases between the germline ends. Germline lookup yields CDR1 SGHRS and CDR2 YFSETQ. CDR3 DNA: TGCGCCAGCAGCCTGGAACAGCTCTCCTACGAGCAGTACTTC. It yields the protein CASSLEQLSYEQYF.

This clone appeared a single time. The V gene is TRBV4-2, the J gene TRBJ2-3; D is perhaps TRBD2 (7 bases). The CDR3 is made up of 16 amino acids. Looked up from germline, CDR1 is LGHNA and CDR2 is YNFKEQ. Trimming stripped 4 bases from V and 5 bases from J, with 19 bases between. The CDR3 is CASSPLSAGARDTQYF. DNA of the CDR3: TGTGCCAGCAGCCCTCTGAGTGCGGGGGCGCGAGATACGCAGTATTTT.

The V gene is TRBV6-4, the J gene TRBJ1-3; D is ambiguous. Germline V gives CDR1 MRHNA, CDR2 SNTAGT. Trimming took off 0 bases at V and 15 bases at J, with 9 bases between the two ends. This CDR3 is built from 11 residues. The CDR3 region is CASSDSTGTYF. The CDR3 nucleotides are TGTGCCAGCAGTGACTCGACGGGAACATATTTT.

The gene calls are TRBV10-3 and TRBJ1-6, with 7 bases aligning to TRBD1. The CDR3 length is 15 residues. V trimming: 6 bases; J trimming: 7 bases; junction bases outside the gene matches: 9. Germline loops: CDR1 ENHRY, CDR2 SYGVKD. As DNA, the CDR3 is TGTGCCATCAGCGCCACGGGACAGAGGAATTCACCCCTCCACTTT. Its translation is CAISATGQRNSPLHF.

This chain uses TRBV11-3 with TRBJ1-1; no clear D gene. CDR1 SGHNT and CDR2 YENEEA come from the germline V gene. The CDR3 runs 13 residues. V shed 3 bases and J shed 4 bases, with 9 bases lying between them. The CDR3 region has the DNA TGTGCCAGCAGCTTTTTGAGCGGCACTGAAGCTTTCTTT. Protein: CASSFLSGTEAFF.

This sequence joins TRBV3-1 (or the pseudogene TRBV3-2) and TRBJ2-1, with unresolved D. The CDR3 has 15 residues. The germline gives CDR1 LGHDT, CDR2 YNNKEL (reference sequence). Trimming took off 0 bases at V and 8 bases at J, with 14 bases between the two ends. For the CDR3, the DNA is TGTGCCAGCAGCCAAGATCGAACTCGCCGCGATGAGCAGTTCTTC. Translated, it gives CASSQDRTRRDEQFF.

The rearrangement links TRBV4-2 to TRBJ1-5; D not resolved. The CDR3 spans 15 residues. CDR1 is LGHNA, CDR2 YNFKEQ, per germline. V was trimmed by 3 bases and J by 4 bases, leaving 13 bases between them. In DNA, the CDR3 is TGTGCCAGCAGCCAGAACCCAACCGAGAATCAGCCCCAGCATTTT. Residues: CASSQNPTENQPQHF.

The V call is TRBV25-1, the J call TRBJ1-3; D uncertain. Germline loops: CDR1 MGHDK, CDR2 SYGVNS. The V end lost 5 bases, the J end lost 1 base, and 6 bases lay between the germline ends. The CDR3 has 13 residues. CDR3 sequence: CASSLSSGNTIYF. The CDR3 DNA reads TGTGCCAGCAGTCTCAGTTCTGGAAACACCATATATTTT.

The CDR3 nucleotides are TGTGCCAGCAGTTACTCGAATCAGGGTTACTATGGCTACACCTTC. As protein: CASSYSNQGYYGYTF. This rearrangement joins TRBV6-5 to TRBJ1-2; weak D call: TRBD1 (5 bases). CDR3 size: 15 residues. In germline, CDR1 is MNHEY, CDR2 SVGAGI. V was pared by 0 bases and J by 3 bases, with 11 bases between.

The chain is built from TRBV18 and TRBJ2-3; D call uncertain. This CDR3 comprises 13 residues. Looked up from germline, CDR1 is KGHSH and CDR2 is LQKENI. V was pared by 3 bases and J by 0 bases, with 4 bases between. The CDR3 loop is CASSPGSTDTQYF. The CDR3 coding sequence is TGTGCCAGCTCACCGGGCAGCACAGATACGCAGTATTTT.

CDR3 coding DNA: TGCGCCAGCAGCCGACGACTAGCGGGAGCCTTCCACGAGCAGTACTTC. It encodes CASSRRLAGAFHEQYF. This chain links TRBV5-1 with TRBJ2-7; 12 bases fit TRBD2. This CDR3 spans 16 amino acids. Losses at the gene ends were 4 bases for V and 5 bases for J; bases not matched to a gene: 10. The germline gives CDR1 SGHRS, CDR2 YFSETQ.